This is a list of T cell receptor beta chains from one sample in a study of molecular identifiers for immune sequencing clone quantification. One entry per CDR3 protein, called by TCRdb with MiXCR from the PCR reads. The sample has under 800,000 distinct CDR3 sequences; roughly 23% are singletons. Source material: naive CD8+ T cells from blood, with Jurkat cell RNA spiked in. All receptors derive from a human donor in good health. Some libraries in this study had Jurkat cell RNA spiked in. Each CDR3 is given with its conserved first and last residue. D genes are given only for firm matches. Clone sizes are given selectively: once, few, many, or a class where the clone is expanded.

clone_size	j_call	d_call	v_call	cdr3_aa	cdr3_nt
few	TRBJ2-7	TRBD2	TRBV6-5	CASHMAGGPHEQYF	TGTGCCAGCCATATGGCGGGGGGGCCACACGAGCAGTACTTC
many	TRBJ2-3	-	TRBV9	CASSGLGDGTDTQYF	TGTGCCAGCAGCGGGCTAGGTGATGGCACAGATACGCAGTATTTT
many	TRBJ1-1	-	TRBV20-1	CSARVLVQGNTEAFF	TGCAGTGCTAGAGTCCTAGTCCAGGGAAACACTGAAGCTTTCTTT
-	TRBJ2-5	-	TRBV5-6	CASSPTEEYQETQYF	TGTGCCAGCAGCCCTACGGAGGAATACCAAGAGACCCAGTACTTC
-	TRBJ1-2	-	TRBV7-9	CASSLGPANYGYTF	TGTGCCAGCAGCCTTGGCCCAGCTAACTATGGCTACACCTTC
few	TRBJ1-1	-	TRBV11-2	CASSLLNLAFF	TGTGCCAGCAGCCTACTTAATCTGGCTTTCTTT
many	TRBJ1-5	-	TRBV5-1	CASSYGVSGNQPQHF	TGCGCCAGCAGCTATGGGGTAAGCGGCAATCAGCCCCAGCATTTT
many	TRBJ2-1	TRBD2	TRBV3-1	CASSHTSVGEQFF	TGTGCCAGCAGCCATACTAGCGTGGGCGAGCAGTTCTTC
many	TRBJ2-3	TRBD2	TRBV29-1	CSVEDLMWEGPLSDTQYF	TGCAGCGTTGAAGATCTGATGTGGGAGGGCCCGCTTTCAGATACGCAGTATTTT
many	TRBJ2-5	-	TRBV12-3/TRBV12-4	CASSLHGLALQETQYF	TGTGCCAGCAGTTTACATGGCCTAGCGTTGCAAGAGACCCAGTACTTC
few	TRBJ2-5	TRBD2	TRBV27	CASSPYGASGSGTQYF	TGTGCCAGCAGTCCTTACGGTGCTAGCGGGAGCGGGACCCAGTACTTC
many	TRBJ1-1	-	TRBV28	CASRETGGPWDTEAFF	TGTGCCAGCAGAGAGACCGGGGGCCCATGGGACACTGAAGCTTTCTTT
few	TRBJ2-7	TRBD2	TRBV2	CATGGPTDEQYF	TGTGCTACGGGAGGGCCTACCGACGAGCAGTACTTC
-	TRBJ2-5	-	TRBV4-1	CASSHEGWGYQETQYF	TGCGCCAGCAGCCACGAAGGATGGGGGTACCAAGAGACCCAGTACTTC
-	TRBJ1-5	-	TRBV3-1	CASSQGGHHQPQHF	TGTGCCAGCAGTCAGGGAGGACACCATCAGCCCCAGCATTTT
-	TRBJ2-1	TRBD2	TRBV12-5	CASGLDPGLALVEQFF	TGTGCTAGTGGTTTGGACCCGGGACTAGCGTTGGTTGAGCAGTTCTTC
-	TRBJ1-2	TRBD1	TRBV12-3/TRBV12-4	CASREGQVYGYTF	TGTGCCAGCAGGGAAGGACAGGTCTATGGCTACACCTTC
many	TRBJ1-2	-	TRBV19	CASSWSSPNYGYTF	TGTGCCAGTAGTTGGAGTTCACCTAACTATGGCTACACCTTC
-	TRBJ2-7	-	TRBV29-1	CSVGDGGNSRPYEQYF	TGCAGCGTTGGAGATGGGGGGAACAGCCGACCCTACGAGCAGTACTTC
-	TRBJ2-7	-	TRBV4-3	CASSQFLGEYEQYF	TGCGCCAGCAGCCAATTCTTGGGAGAATACGAGCAGTACTTC
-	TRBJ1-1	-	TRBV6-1	CATTLWRTSEAFF	TGTGCCACCACCCTGTGGAGGACATCTGAAGCTTTCTTT
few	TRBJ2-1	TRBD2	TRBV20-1	CSARASGSAFGYNEQFF	TGCAGTGCTAGAGCCAGCGGGAGCGCTTTTGGGTACAATGAGCAGTTCTTC
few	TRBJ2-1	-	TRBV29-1	CSVEDHRRDSYNEQFF	TGCAGCGTTGAAGATCATAGGAGGGACTCCTACAATGAGCAGTTCTTC
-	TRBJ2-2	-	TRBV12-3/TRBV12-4	CASSPDGVGTGELLF	TGTGCCAGCAGTCCCGACGGGGTAGGGACCGGGGAGCTGTTATTT
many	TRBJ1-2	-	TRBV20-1	CSARYLGGGYTF	TGCAGTGCTAGGTATCTAGGAGGCGGCTACACCTTC
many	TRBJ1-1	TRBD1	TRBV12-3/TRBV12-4	CACSGTGGTEAFF	TGTGCCTGCTCCGGGACAGGGGGGACTGAAGCTTTCTTT
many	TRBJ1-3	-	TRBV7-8	CASSLDIGGLPGTIYF	TGTGCCAGCAGCTTAGATATTGGGGGCCTCCCCGGGACCATATATTTT
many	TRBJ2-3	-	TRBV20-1	CSAPDFEESTDTQYF	TGCAGTGCCCCGGACTTCGAAGAGAGCACAGATACGCAGTATTTT
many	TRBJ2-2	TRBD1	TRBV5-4	CASSEPGQGTGELFF	TGTGCCAGCAGCGAGCCGGGACAGGGGACCGGGGAGCTGTTTTTT
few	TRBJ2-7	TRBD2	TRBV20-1	CSARELAAPYEQYF	TGCAGTGCTAGAGAGCTAGCGGCGCCCTACGAGCAGTACTTC
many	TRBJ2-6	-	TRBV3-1	CASSQITEWSGANVLTF	TGTGCCAGCAGCCAAATAACAGAATGGTCTGGGGCCAACGTCCTGACTTTC